The 27 T cell receptor beta chains listed next were all sequenced from one sample in a study of shared clonotypes between healthy human individuals. The protocol was immunoSEQ multiplex PCR, while the TCRdb copy is restricted to in-frame clones and leaves out a portion. Of about 1 million clones in the sample, about 75% are singletons; the top ten hold approximately 1.5%. Sequencing was done on a sample of memory CD4+ T cells sorted from blood. Indicated subset: CD45RA-negative fraction. These receptors all stem from a man aged 18 to 29 in good health.

The chain links TRBV27 to TRBJ1-2; D gene unclear. Trimming cost V 7 bases and J 1 base, with 10 bases left between them. This CDR3 spans 13 amino acids. The V gene's germline CDR1 is MNHEY and CDR2 SMNVEV (reference sequence). CDR3 in amino acids: CASTGVGNYGYTF. CDR3 bases: TGTGCCAGCACCGGTGTCGGTAACTATGGCTACACCTTC.

This rearrangement joins TRBV2 to TRBJ1-6; D may be TRBD1 (5 bases). The V and J ends lost 5 bases and 6 bases respectively, with 8 bases between them. Germline values: CDR1 SNHLY, CDR2 FYNNEI. The CDR3 length is 13 residues. The CDR3 region is CASSLDSNSPLHF. CDR3 coding DNA: TGTGCCAGCAGTCTTGACAGTAATTCACCCCTCCACTTT.

This clone showed up many times. V and J are TRBV28 and TRBJ1-4; D is ambiguous. Germline V gene data show CDR1 as MDHEN and CDR2 as SYDVKM. The CDR3 runs 16 residues. V lost 4 bases to trimming and J lost 5 bases, with 17 bases between them. CDR3 amino acids: CASSSFRRGRNEKLFF. The CDR3, as DNA: TGTGCCAGCAGTTCCTTTCGACGCGGTCGGAATGAAAAACTGTTTTTT.

The chain links TRBV19 to TRBJ2-7; 16 positions match TRBD2. The CDR3 is made up of 18 amino acids. After removal of 5 bases from V and 2 bases from J, the junction contained 9 bases not matched to a gene. CDR1 and CDR2 (germline): LNHDA, SQIVND (reference sequence). Here the CDR3 reads CASSAQTGTSGRAYEQYF. The CDR3 nucleotides are TGTGCCAGTAGTGCTCAAACCGGGACTAGCGGGAGGGCCTACGAGCAGTACTTC.

This rearrangement joins TRBV5-4 to TRBJ2-3; TRBD2 might be the D (6 bases). The germline gives CDR1 SGHNT, CDR2 YYREEE (reference sequence). V lost 3 bases and J 6 bases, leaving 11 bases between the germline ends. The CDR3 has 13 residues. Here the CDR3 DNA reads TGTGCCAGCAGCTCGGACTATAGGGATACGCAGTATTTT. This translates into CASSSDYRDTQYF.

The chain recombines TRBV10-3 with TRBJ2-3; D is perhaps TRBD1 (5 bases). V lost 5 bases and J 1 base, leaving 13 bases between the germline ends. Germline V lookup: CDR1 ENHRY, CDR2 SYGVKD. The CDR3 covers 15 residues. CDR3 coding DNA: TGTGCCATCAGTAAAGACAGTGCTGGCACAGATACGCAGTATTTT. Translating it yields CAISKDSAGTDTQYF.

The chain is built from TRBV18 and TRBJ2-7; the match to TRBD2 covers 8 bases. The CDR3 sequence is 15 residues long. V trimming: 6 bases; J trimming: 3 bases; junction bases outside the gene matches: 10. Germline loops: CDR1 KGHSH, CDR2 LQKENI. The chain's CDR3 is CASSPVGRVGYEQYF. The DNA for the CDR3 is TGTGCCAGCTCTCCAGTCGGGAGGGTGGGCTACGAGCAGTACTTC. Together with reference TRBV18 and TRBJ2-7, the CDR3 gives the full variable domain: NAGVMQNPRHLVRRRGQEARLRCSPMKGHSHVYWYRQLPEEGLKFMVYLQKENIIDESGMPKERFSAEFPKEGPSILRIQQVVRGDSAAYFCASSPVGRVGYEQYFGPGTRLTVT.

The V and J genes are TRBV13 and TRBJ2-3; 9 nucleotides align to TRBD2. After removal of 5 bases from V and 4 bases from J, the junction contained 10 bases not matched to a gene. The CDR3 totals 16 residues. The V gene's germline CDR1 is PRHDT and CDR2 FYEKMQ (reference sequence). The CDR3 region is CASSDSRGGMADTQYF. The CDR3 nucleotides are TGTGCCAGCAGCGATTCGCGGGGGGGCATGGCAGATACGCAGTATTTT.

CDR3 bases: TGTGCCAGCAGCTCCAGGGACAGGATTAGGACAGATACGCAGTATTTT. Protein product: CASSSRDRIRTDTQYF. The genes are TRBV7-2 and TRBJ2-3; TRBD1 agrees at 8 bases. Germline V CDR1 and CDR2: SGHTA, FQGNSA. The CDR3 contains 16 residues. Trimming removed 4 bases from V and 3 bases from J; junction bases left unmatched: 9.

The chain recombines TRBV5-5 with TRBJ2-7; D is ambiguous. Trimming shortened V by 1 base and J by 2 bases, and 10 bases separated the two germline ends. CDR3 length: 14 residues. CDR1 is SGHKS, CDR2 YYEKEE, per germline (reference sequence). The DNA of the CDR3 is TGTGCCAGCAGCTTGACATCTACGGCCTACGAGCAGTACTTC. Amino acids: CASSLTSTAYEQYF.

This chain joins TRBV10-3 and TRBJ1-5, with unresolved D. CDR1 is ENHRY and CDR2 is SYGVKD in the germline V gene. The CDR3 extends over 13 amino acids. V shed 0 bases and J shed 10 bases, with 10 bases lying between them. In nucleotides, the CDR3 is TGTGCCATCAGTGAGTCCGAACTCGATCCCCAGCATTTT. The encoded protein is CAISESELDPQHF.

To note about this clone: The sample holds other DNA sequences that translate to the same CDR3. The chain combines TRBV5-1 with TRBJ2-1; no reliable D call. Germline V gene lookup returns CDR1 SGHRS and CDR2 YFSETQ. The CDR3 length is 15 residues. Between the trimmed V and J ends, which lost 0 bases and 4 bases, there was a span of 11 bases. Here the CDR3 DNA reads TGCGCCAGCAGCTTGGACTCGCTACATTACAATGAGCAGTTCTTC. Protein: CASSLDSLHYNEQFF.

As to this clone: This sample also contains other DNA sequences that code for the same CDR3. CDR3 sequence: CAWNPGGGETQYF. CDR3 in DNA: TGTGCCTGGAATCCGGGGGGTGGGGAGACCCAGTACTTC. This rearrangement joins TRBV30 to TRBJ2-5; 7 bases fit TRBD2. CDR3 length equals 13 residues. The V and J ends lost 4 bases and 5 bases, in that order; junction bases with no gene match: 7. Germline CDR1 reads GTSNPN; CDR2 reads SVGIG (reference sequence).

V is TRBV27 and J is TRBJ1-5, with 10 bases matching TRBD1. With V trimmed by 3 bases and J by 7 bases, 9 bases remained unmatched. The germline gives CDR1 MNHEY, CDR2 SMNVEV (reference sequence). This CDR3 spans 16 amino acids. CDR3 loop: CASSFYGQGGGQPQHF. DNA for the CDR3: TGTGCCAGCAGTTTTTACGGACAGGGGGGAGGCCAGCCCCAGCATTTT.

The chain has TRBV9 and TRBJ2-3, with D perhaps TRBD2 (5 bases). CDR1 is SGDLS and CDR2 is YYNGEE in the germline V gene. The CDR3 has 16 amino acids. Trimming left V 0 bases short and J 1 base short, with 12 bases between. The CDR3 here is CASSVGGSVGTDTQYF. The CDR3 bases are TGTGCCAGCAGCGTAGGAGGTAGCGTGGGCACAGATACGCAGTATTTT.

This clone was seen only a few times. The chain links TRBV28 to TRBJ1-2; no definite D call. From germline, CDR1 is MDHEN and CDR2 SYDVKM. V lost 6 bases and J 7 bases, leaving 9 bases between the germline ends. The CDR3 loop spans 11 amino acids. DNA for the CDR3: TGTGCCAGCAGCCGCCCGGGTGGCTACACCTTC. It encodes CASSRPGGYTF.

This clone occurred once. The CDR3 DNA reads TGTGCCAGCAGCTTGGCTAGCGGGGGGAACACCGGGGAGCTGTTTTTT. Translating gives CASSLASGGNTGELFF. The J gene is TRBJ2-2, the V gene TRBV5-4, with 10 positions matching TRBD2. The CDR3 has 16 amino acids. V lost 0 bases and J lost 1; bases outside the gene matches: 0. Germline CDR1 is SGHNT and CDR2 is YYREEE (reference sequence).

The chain employs TRBV7-9 and TRBJ2-7; 7 bases fit TRBD1. This CDR3 contains 14 residues. After removal of 4 bases from V and 3 bases from J, the junction contained 6 bases not matched to a gene. Germline CDR1 is SEHNR and CDR2 is FQNEAQ (reference sequence). The CDR3: CASSSRDRGYEQYF. The DNA for the CDR3 is TGTGCCAGCAGCTCACGGGACAGAGGCTACGAGCAGTACTTC.

The chain is built from TRBV11-2 and TRBJ2-1; D not certain. The CDR3 totals 12 residues. Germline assignment: CDR1 SGHAT and CDR2 FQNNGV. The germline V and J ends were trimmed by 5 bases and 7 bases, with 9 bases remaining between them. The CDR3 here is CASSRTRNEQFF. In nucleotides, the CDR3 is TGTGCCAGCAGCCGTACCAGAAATGAGCAGTTCTTC.

This clone has just one count. V and J are TRBV7-2 and TRBJ1-5; 9 bases are shared with TRBD1. J gave up 1 base and V 4 bases, and 2 bases lay outside the gene matches. Germline V gene sequence: CDR1 SGHTA, CDR2 FQGNSA. CDR3 length: 15 residues. In DNA form, the CDR3 reads TGTGCCAGCAGCTGGGGGACAGGGAGCAATCAGCCCCAGCATTTT. Residues: CASSWGTGSNQPQHF.

A remark on this clone: The same CDR3 can be traced to other DNA sequences in this sample. The chain has TRBV30 and TRBJ1-5; D is unresolved. From germline, CDR1 is GTSNPN and CDR2 SVGIG (reference sequence). The V gene lost 0 bases and the J gene lost 3 bases, with 3 bases spanning the gap. The CDR3 consists of 12 residues. The CDR3 DNA follows: TGTGCCTGGAGTGTCGACAATCAGCCCCAGCATTTT. It translates to CAWSVDNQPQHF.

Only a few counts were recorded for this clone. V usage is TRBV19 and J usage is TRBJ2-5, with 9 bases aligning to TRBD1. The CDR3 covers 18 residues. The trim removed 5 bases at V and 4 bases at J, leaving 17 bases unmatched. Germline V gene sequence: CDR1 LNHDA, CDR2 SQIVND (reference sequence). The CDR3 coding sequence is TGTGCCAGTAGTGCACAAGGGAGGGGACAGGGACAGGGAGAGACCCAGTACTTC. Translation gives CASSAQGRGQGQGETQYF.

The gene calls are TRBV4-3 and TRBJ2-7; D is unclear. The V gene lost 4 bases and the J gene lost 2 bases, with 15 bases spanning the gap. The CDR3 has 15 amino acids. CDR1 and CDR2 from the germline V gene are LGHNA and YSLEER. CDR3 coding DNA: TGCGCCAGCAGCCTGAGTAGGAGCGAAACCTACGAGCAGTACTTC. Its translation is CASSLSRSETYEQYF.

V usage is TRBV4-3 and J usage is TRBJ2-1, with TRBD2 identical over 11 bases. The V gene's germline CDR1 is LGHNA and CDR2 YSLEER. This CDR3 contains 20 residues. The V gene end was trimmed by 2 bases and the J gene end by 0 bases; junction bases not matched to a gene: 12. CDR3 DNA sequence: TGCGCCAGCAGCCAAAGGCCCCTAGCGGGAGGTCCGAGCTCCTACAATGAGCAGTTCTTC. This translates into CASSQRPLAGGPSSYNEQFF.

As for this clone: The junction shows a germline mismatch at one end, possibly a read error. V usage is TRBV5-6 and J usage is TRBJ2-2; D might be TRBD2 (6 bases). The CDR3 consists of 15 residues. The germline V gene has CDR1 SGHDT and CDR2 YYEEEE. The CDR3 DNA reads TGTGCCAGCAGCTTGCGACTAGTGAACGCCGGGGAGCTGTTTTTT. Translation: CASSLRLVNAGELFF.

This clone was detected a few times. This chain links TRBV5-1 with TRBJ2-2; no clear D. The CDR3 is made up of 15 amino acids. In germline, CDR1 is SGHRS, CDR2 YFSETQ. Trimming removed 3 bases at V and 3 bases at J, with 12 bases between. CDR3 nucleotide sequence: TGCGCCAGCAGCTCGCTGAGGTGGGACACCGGGGAGCTGTTTTTT. The encoded protein is CASSSLRWDTGELFF.

The J gene is TRBJ1-2, the V gene TRBV13; 10 bases fit TRBD1. V was pared by 2 bases and J by 3 bases, with 3 bases of the junction left unmatched. This CDR3 comprises 15 residues. Germline CDR1 reads PRHDT; CDR2 reads FYEKMQ (reference sequence). CDR3 sequence reads: CASSLMTGGDYGYTF. DNA for the CDR3: TGTGCCAGCAGCTTAATGACAGGGGGCGACTATGGCTACACCTTC. Together with reference TRBV13 and TRBJ1-2, the CDR3 gives the full variable domain: AAGVIQSPRHLIKEKRETATLKCYPIPRHDTVYWYQQGPGQDPQFLISFYEKMQSDKGSIPDRFSAQQFSDYHSELNMSSLELGDSALYFCASSLMTGGDYGYTFGSGTRLTVV.